Following are 17 T cell receptor beta chains from one sample sequenced in a study of cytomegalovirus exposure and HLA in healthy donors. The PCR contained 60 Vbeta and 13 Jbeta primers. Produced via immunoSEQ multiplex PCR; TCRdb's table is partial and in-frame only. The data show 100,000 or so clones, approximately 81% seen once. Specimen: PBMCs. These receptors were obtained from a man aged 25-40 years in good health and CMV-seronegative.

J is TRBJ1-1 and V is TRBV5-6, with D hard to call. The CDR3 totals 15 residues. V shed 2 bases and J shed 7 bases, with 18 bases lying between them. Germline assignment: CDR1 SGHDT and CDR2 YYEEEE. The CDR3 DNA sequence: TGTGCCAGCAGCTTTAGAGTGGTTCGCAAAGTTGAAGCTTTCTTT. This sequence encodes CASSFRVVRKVEAFF.

The genes are TRBV5-1 and TRBJ1-2, with a weak D call TRBD1 (6 bases). Trimming cost V 0 bases and J 3 bases, with 12 bases left between them. Germline CDR1 and CDR2: SGHRS and YFSETQ. The CDR3 totals 15 residues. CDR3 nucleotide sequence: TGCGCCAGCAGCTTGGACGCACAGGGTCACTATGGCTACACCTTC. Residues: CASSLDAQGHYGYTF.

This sequence joins TRBV5-1 and TRBJ2-5, with 13 bases matching TRBD2. Germline CDR1 reads SGHRS; CDR2 reads YFSETQ. The CDR3 has 16 residues. Trimming removed 3 bases from V and 1 base from J; junction bases left unmatched: 3. CDR3 DNA: TGCGCCAGCAGCTCGGGGACTAGCGGGATCCAAGAGACCCAGTACTTC. As protein: CASSSGTSGIQETQYF.

The V gene is TRBV11-2, the J gene TRBJ2-3; TRBD2 matches at 8 bases. The CDR3 runs to 17 residues. Germline CDR1 is SGHAT and CDR2 is FQNNGV. The J segment lost 2 bases and the V segment lost 0 bases, leaving 7 bases of the junction unmatched. The CDR3 region is CASSLDIAGTFTDTQYF. For the CDR3, the DNA is TGTGCCAGCAGCTTAGATATAGCGGGGACCTTCACAGATACGCAGTATTTT.

V usage is TRBV2 and J usage is TRBJ2-7, with TRBD2 as a possible D gene (6 bases). The V and J ends lost 7 bases and 5 bases respectively, with 21 bases between them. Germline loops: CDR1 SNHLY, CDR2 FYNNEI. The CDR3 has 15 amino acids. For the CDR3, the DNA is TGTGCCAGCATCTACGATCGTGCGGGAAACCACGAGCAGTACTTC. This gives the protein CASIYDRAGNHEQYF.

This chain links TRBV9 with TRBJ2-2, with 7 bases matching TRBD1. Germline V gene data show CDR1 as SGDLS and CDR2 as YYNGEE. After removal of 3 bases from V and 7 bases from J, the junction contained 24 bases not matched to a gene. The CDR3 spans 20 residues. The DNA of the CDR3 is TGTGCCAGCAGCGAAGACGCCAACCAAATGTCGCCGGACAGGAGCGGGGAGCTGTTTTTT. Residues: CASSEDANQMSPDRSGELFF.

This clone was observed once. The germline gene is not matched at one end of the junction; a read error may be the cause. J is TRBJ2-5 and V is TRBV29-1; a possible D gene is TRBD2 (5 bases). The CDR3 is 11 residues long. Germline-derived CDR1 and CDR2 are SQVTM and ANQGSEA. CDR3 sequence reads: CSAKGEAVPDF. As DNA, the CDR3 is TGCTCCGCTAAGGGAGAGGCAGTCCCTGACTTC.

This chain connects TRBV27 to TRBJ1-1; TRBD1 agrees at 9 bases. V was pared by 3 bases and J by 3 bases, with 26 bases of the junction left unmatched. The CDR3 spans 22 residues. Germline V CDR1 and CDR2: MNHEY, SMNVEV (reference sequence). CDR3 in DNA: TGTGCCAGCAGTTTCTTGTTGGGGAATACACCGGGACAGGGATTAGGGTACACTGAAGCTTTCTTT. Translated: CASSFLLGNTPGQGLGYTEAFF.

This chain joins TRBV5-1 and TRBJ1-1, with 9 bases lining up with TRBD1. Germline V lookup: CDR1 SGHRS, CDR2 YFSETQ. The CDR3 spans 15 residues. V was pared by 4 bases and J by 1 base, with 5 bases of the junction left unmatched. The CDR3, as DNA: TGCGCCAGCAGCGACGGACAGGGGACGAACACTGAAGCTTTCTTT. Protein sequence: CASSDGQGTNTEAFF.

This chain uses TRBV29-1 with TRBJ1-2; D not certain. CDR3 length: 12 amino acids. Trimming shortened V by 6 bases and J by 3 bases, and 11 bases separated the two germline ends. Germline V gives CDR1 SQVTM, CDR2 ANQGSEA. CDR3 DNA: TGCAGCGTCCGACAAGTAGACTATGGCTACACCTTC. It is translated as CSVRQVDYGYTF.

This clone has just a few counts. The chain carries TRBV5-4 and TRBJ1-2; D unresolved. Trimming cost V 2 bases and J 8 bases, with 13 bases left between them. The CDR3 runs 13 residues. Germline CDR1 reads SGHNT; CDR2 reads YYREEE (reference sequence). The CDR3 nucleotides read TGTGCCAGCAGCTTCCCTCCGAGTACGGGCTACACCTTC. Amino acids: CASSFPPSTGYTF.

The rearrangement links TRBV7-2 to TRBJ2-7; a possible D gene is TRBD1 (5 bases). CDR1 is SGHTA and CDR2 is FQGNSA in the germline V gene. With 5 bases removed from V and 0 bases from J, the gap between germline ends came to 11 bases. There are 14 residues in the CDR3. The CDR3 nucleotides read TGTGCCAGCAGCCCAAGACAGAGCTCCTACGAGCAGTACTTC. Protein product: CASSPRQSSYEQYF.

The V call is TRBV28, the J call TRBJ2-3; possible D gene TRBD1, 6 bases. The CDR3 sequence is 18 residues long. The V end was cut by 4 bases, the J end by 1 base, with 21 bases between. The germline V gene has CDR1 MDHEN and CDR2 SYDVKM. CDR3 nucleotide sequence: TGTGCCAGCAGTTCGTCGGGACACTCAAACCTAGGCACAGATACGCAGTATTTT. Translation gives CASSSSGHSNLGTDTQYF.

The chain uses TRBV27 and TRBJ2-1; unclear D gene. V was shortened by 0 bases and J by 9 bases, with 3 bases between the two germline ends. The V gene's germline CDR1 is MNHEY and CDR2 SMNVEV (reference sequence). This CDR3 contains 11 residues. As DNA, the CDR3 is TGTGCCAGCAGTTTATCTAGTGAGCAGTTCTTC. Its translation: CASSLSSEQFF.

This clone has only one observation. The CDR3 DNA is TGCGCCAGCAGCCAAAGGGGCGGCTACACCTTC. Translating gives CASSQRGGYTF. V and J are TRBV4-1 and TRBJ1-2; weak D call: TRBD1 (5 bases). Germline CDR1 and CDR2: MGHRA and YSYEKL. The germline V and J ends were trimmed by 2 bases and 8 bases, with 6 bases remaining between them. The CDR3 covers 11 residues.

The CDR3 region has the DNA TGCGCCAGCAGCTACACCGGGACAGCAAACACCGGGGAGCTGTTTTTT. Translating it yields CASSYTGTANTGELFF. The genes are TRBV5-1 and TRBJ2-2; 7 nucleotides line up with TRBD1. The J segment lost 2 bases and the V segment lost 3 bases, leaving 7 bases of the junction unmatched. The CDR3 has 16 residues. Germline-derived CDR1 and CDR2 are SGHRS and YFSETQ.

The chain joins TRBV13 to TRBJ2-1; TRBD1 aligns across 7 bases. Losses at the gene ends were 5 bases for V and 3 bases for J; bases not matched to a gene: 16. This CDR3 is 18 amino acids long. Germline CDR1 is PRHDT and CDR2 is FYEKMQ (reference sequence). The CDR3 sequence: CASSTLTRHRDSYNEQFF. Here the CDR3 DNA reads TGTGCCAGCAGCACCCTCACTCGCCACCGGGACAGCTACAATGAGCAGTTCTTC.